The rows below give T cell receptor beta chains drawn from one sample of a study of CD8+ T cells in alopecia areata. Profiled with immunoSEQ multiplex PCR; TCRdb holds only in-frame clones, not every one. Among some 170,000 clones listed, about 72% were seen once. The specimen was CD8+ T cells sorted from blood, collected at week 0. These receptors came from a human donor with alopecia areata. Each CDR3 is given without its conserved first and last residue. The order of the fields is V gene, J gene, CDR3 protein.

TRBV13	TRBJ1-1	ASSSHGGNTEAF
TRBV4-1	TRBJ2-7	ASSQGTGGQREQY
TRBV13	TRBJ1-6	ASSSPRAAGDSYNSPLH
TRBV18	TRBJ2-5	ASSPRDTYNQETQY
TRBV5-1	TRBJ2-7	ASSKGIGRDAYEQY
TRBV4-1	TRBJ2-5	ASSQDAGQNFQETQY
TRBV15	TRBJ2-7	ATGVAETYEQY
TRBV6-1	TRBJ2-3	ANRDRPTDTQY
TRBV25-1	TRBJ1-5	ASRGDRFDQPQH
TRBV15	TRBJ2-1	ATSGTPNEQF
TRBV5-1	TRBJ2-7	ASSTGSSYEQY
TRBV5-6	TRBJ2-3	ASSSRRDRGHQSTDTQY